This TCR beta chain was identified during a study of cytomegalovirus exposure and HLA in healthy donors. Whole-study findings and limits: Only CMV serostatus was available as immune exposure information. Later on, an analysis tied 15,000 to 20,000 TCR beta sequences to HLA alleles at 0.05 false discovery rate. One cluster of highly shared sequence variants probably arose as a sequencing artifact.

The PCR employed 60 Vbeta primers together with 13 Jbeta primers. As handled by the study authors: Unique TCR beta chains numbered around 80 million in a later analysis, with about 11 million shared. The repertoire was sequenced with immunoSEQ multiplex PCR; TCRdb's copy has only in-frame clones and lacks some. V, J and clone size were drawn from that table, and D and trimming were deduced from the DNA. Of approximately 260,000 clones listed, just under 85% are singletons. Looked up from germline, CDR1 is MDHEN and CDR2 is SYDVKM. The CDR3 is 14 residues long. Unmatched junction bases numbered 6, after V lost 7 bases and J lost 4 bases. Notes on this clone: Its specificity is unknown.

The sequencing input was PBMCs. The origin of this receptor is a woman in her 40s in good health and CMV-seropositive. The V and J genes are TRBV28 and TRBJ2-7; 11 bases line up with TRBD2. In DNA, the CDR3 is TGTGCCAGCAAGCCCGGGACTAGCGGTTACGAGCAGTACTTC. Translating gives CASKPGTSGYEQYF. The full variable domain, its missing parts supplied by reference TRBV28 and TRBJ2-7, is DVKVTQSSRYLVKRTGEKVFLECVQDMDHENMFWYRQDPGLGLRLIYFSYDVKMKEKGDIPEGYSVSREKKERFSLILESASTNQTSMYLCASKPGTSGYEQYFGPGTRLTVT.